Listed below are T cell receptor beta chains from one sample, sequenced in a study of cytomegalovirus exposure and HLA in healthy donors. Measured with immunoSEQ multiplex PCR; TCRdb has only the in-frame clones, and not every one. This repertoire shows more than 85,000 clones, 75% found once; its top ten account for 13% to 15%. Material: PBMCs. These receptors came from a male donor in good health and CMV-seropositive. Each CDR3 is given with its conserved first and last residue. A D gene is named only where the DNA matches it firmly. A clone size is listed for some rows: how often the clone was seen (once, few, many), or a class if it is expanded.

d_gene	v_gene	abundance	j_gene	CDR3aa	CDR3nt
TRBD1	TRBV6-6	.	TRBJ2-3	CASSFPPDRGTDTQYF	TGTGCCAGCAGTTTCCCCCCGGACAGGGGGACAGATACGCAGTATTTT
.	TRBV5-6	.	TRBJ2-3	CASSQADTQYF	TGTGCCAGCAGCCAGGCTGATACGCAGTATTTT
.	TRBV28	.	TRBJ2-2	CASRQGGRTGELFF	TGTGCCAGCAGACAGGGCGGAAGGACCGGGGAGCTGTTTTTT
.	TRBV9	few	TRBJ1-1	CASSGGGVVEAFF	TGTGCCAGCAGCGGGGGGGGAGTGGTTGAAGCTTTCTTT
.	TRBV11-3	.	TRBJ1-6	CASSSFGFRYNSPLHF	TGTGCCAGCAGCTCCTTCGGGTTTCGCTATAATTCACCCCTCCACTTT
.	TRBV19	.	TRBJ1-5	CASSSAIGSNSNQPQHF	TGTGCCAGTAGTTCAGCAATCGGGTCAAATAGCAATCAGCCCCAGCATTTT
TRBD1	TRBV6-1	.	TRBJ1-4	CATGTGGSLFF	TGTGCCACCGGGACAGGGGGAAGTCTGTTTTTT
.	TRBV27	few	TRBJ1-1	CASSFGQRATEAFF	TGTGCCAGCAGTTTTGGACAGAGGGCCACTGAAGCTTTCTTT
.	TRBV5-5	.	TRBJ2-3	CASSLPIHTDTQYF	TGTGCCAGCAGCCTCCCCATACACACAGATACGCAGTATTTT
.	TRBV25-1	.	TRBJ2-1	CASSNPSRGADNEQFF	TGTGCCAGCAGTAACCCCTCCAGGGGCGCAGACAATGAGCAGTTCTTC
.	TRBV5-1	.	TRBJ2-7	CASRSRITYEQYF	TGCGCCAGCCGATCTAGGATTACCTACGAGCAGTACTTC
.	TRBV15	.	TRBJ2-7	CATSAGPLSEGQYF	TGTGCCACCAGCGCCGGGCCCCTAAGCGAGGGGCAGTACTTC
.	TRBV14	.	TRBJ2-6	CASSHRRGANVLTF	TGTGCCAGCAGCCACAGGAGGGGGGCCAACGTCCTGACTTTC
.	TRBV27	.	TRBJ1-2	CASSRGNGYGYTF	TGTGCCAGCAGTAGAGGTAACGGCTATGGCTACACCTTC
.	TRBV7-2	.	TRBJ1-4	CASSLRGLTNEKLFF	TGTGCCAGCAGCTTAAGAGGATTAACTAATGAAAAACTGTTTTTT
TRBD1	TRBV7-8	few	TRBJ1-3	CASSPTDRPGNTIYF	TGTGCCAGCAGCCCAACGGACAGGCCTGGAAACACCATATATTTT
.	TRBV5-4	.	TRBJ1-1	CASSLGGRTEAFF	TGTGCCAGCAGCTTGGGGGGGAGGACTGAAGCTTTCTTT
TRBD1	TRBV5-5	few	TRBJ2-5	CASSRTGGKGYQETQYF	TGTGCCAGCAGCCGGACAGGGGGCAAGGGGTACCAAGAGACCCAGTACTTC
TRBD1	TRBV11-3	.	TRBJ1-1	CASSLEGTGGTEAFF	TGTGCCAGCAGCTTAGAGGGGACAGGGGGCACTGAAGCTTTCTTT
TRBD1	TRBV11-3	.	TRBJ1-3	CASRRGQENTIYF	TGTGCCAGCAGAAGGGGGCAAGAAAACACCATATATTTT
TRBD2	TRBV19	few	TRBJ2-7	CASSVSGGESYEQYF	TGTGCCAGTAGTGTGAGCGGGGGGGAATCCTACGAGCAGTACTTC
TRBD2	TRBV7-2	once	TRBJ2-5	CASSLRTSGGEETQYF	TGTGCCAGCAGCTTAAGAACTAGCGGGGGGGAAGAGACCCAGTACTTC
TRBD1	TRBV4-3	.	TRBJ1-1	CASSQEPPKYNRGNTEAFF	TGCGCCAGCAGCCAAGAACCCCCAAAGTATAACAGGGGTAACACTGAAGCTTTCTTT
TRBD1	TRBV7-9	.	TRBJ2-5	CASSRDSLMETQYF	TGTGCCAGCAGCCGGGACAGCCTGATGGAGACCCAGTACTTC
TRBD1	TRBV19	.	TRBJ1-2	CASSTGQYYGYTF	TGTGCCAGTAGTACGGGACAGTACTATGGCTACACCTTC
.	TRBV5-6	.	TRBJ1-1	CASSDVDRFNTEAFF	TGTGCCAGCAGCGACGTCGACAGATTTAACACTGAAGCTTTCTTT
TRBD2	TRBV6-4	.	TRBJ2-2	CASSVGLADITGELFF	TGTGCCAGCAGTGTCGGTCTAGCGGATATCACCGGGGAGCTGTTTTTT
TRBD2	TRBV2	.	TRBJ2-5	CASSELRGVLETQYF	TGTGCCAGCAGTGAATTGCGGGGGGTATTGGAGACCCAGTACTTC
TRBD1	TRBV28	.	TRBJ1-6	CASSRTGTGTDSPLHF	TGTGCCAGCAGTCGTACCGGGACAGGGACTGATTCACCCCTCCACTTT
.	TRBV12-5	.	TRBJ2-6	CASGLGGSSGANVLTF	TGTGCTAGTGGTTTGGGGGGCTCCTCTGGGGCCAACGTCCTGACTTTC
TRBD1	TRBV6-5	.	TRBJ1-1	CASSYDRGNTEAFF	TGTGCCAGCAGTTACGACAGGGGGAACACTGAAGCTTTCTTT
.	TRBV12-5	once	TRBJ2-7	CASGLVLGKDYEQYF	TGTGCTAGTGGTTTGGTATTGGGCAAAGACTACGAGCAGTACTTC
.	TRBV27	few	TRBJ1-2	CASSSPGDYGYTF	TGTGCCAGCAGTTCCCCAGGGGACTATGGCTACACCTTC
TRBD2	TRBV15	.	TRBJ2-7	CATSRDQIGGTYEQYF	TGTGCCACCAGCAGAGATCAAATCGGGGGGACCTACGAGCAGTACTTC
TRBD1	TRBV27	.	TRBJ2-7	CASSATGTDEQYF	TGTGCCAGCAGCGCGACAGGGACAGACGAGCAGTACTTC
TRBD2	TRBV4-1	.	TRBJ2-7	CASSQDNRAGVSSYEQYF	TGCGCCAGCAGCCAAGATAATAGAGCGGGGGTAAGCTCCTACGAGCAGTACTTC
.	TRBV28	.	TRBJ1-1	CASSLRPRGVEAFF	TGTGCCAGCAGTTTAAGGCCGAGAGGTGTTGAAGCTTTCTTT
.	TRBV7-3	.	TRBJ2-2	CASSSYTGELFF	TGTGCCAGCAGCTCCTACACCGGGGAGCTGTTTTTT
TRBD1	TRBV4-1	.	TRBJ2-1	CASSPPKQTGLFDEQFF	TGCGCCAGCAGCCCCCCGAAACAGACAGGGTTGTTTGATGAGCAGTTCTTC
TRBD1	TRBV6-5	.	TRBJ2-1	CASSPGQSYNEQFF	TGTGCCAGCAGCCCGGGACAGTCCTACAATGAGCAGTTCTTC
TRBD1	TRBV9	.	TRBJ1-2	CASSGTGAASGGYTF	TGTGCCAGCAGCGGAACAGGGGCCGCTTCGGGTGGCTACACCTTC
TRBD2	TRBV10-3	.	TRBJ2-5	CAISAWLAGGETQYF	TGTGCCATCAGTGCCTGGCTAGCGGGGGGAGAGACCCAGTACTTC
.	TRBV4-3	.	TRBJ2-3	CASSQAGESADTQYF	TGCGCCAGCAGCCAAGCGGGGGAATCTGCAGATACGCAGTATTTT
TRBD1	TRBV7-8	.	TRBJ2-5	CASSPINRGRETQYF	TGTGCCAGCAGCCCCATCAACAGGGGGCGGGAGACCCAGTACTTC
TRBD2	TRBV30	.	TRBJ2-2	CAWSGTGLSLTGELFF	TGTGCCTGGAGCGGCACGGGACTATCCCTCACCGGGGAGCTGTTTTTT
TRBD2	TRBV28	.	TRBJ2-7	CASVGAGGLYEQYF	TGTGCCAGCGTAGGAGCGGGGGGGTTATACGAGCAGTACTTC
TRBD1	TRBV6-1	.	TRBJ1-6	CASSANRGYLNSPLHF	TGTGCCAGCAGTGCCAACAGGGGGTATTTGAATTCACCCCTCCACTTT